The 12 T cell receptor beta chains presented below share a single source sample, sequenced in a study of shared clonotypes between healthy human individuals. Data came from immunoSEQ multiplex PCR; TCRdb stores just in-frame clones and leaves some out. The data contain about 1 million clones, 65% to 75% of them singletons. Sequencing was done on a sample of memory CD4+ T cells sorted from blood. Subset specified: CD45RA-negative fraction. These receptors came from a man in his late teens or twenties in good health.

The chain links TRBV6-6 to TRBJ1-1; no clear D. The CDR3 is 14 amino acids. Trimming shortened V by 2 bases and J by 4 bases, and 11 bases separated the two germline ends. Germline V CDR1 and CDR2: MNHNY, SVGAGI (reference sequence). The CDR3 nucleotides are TGTGCCAGCAGTTACGCGGCTCTAGGCACTGAAGCTTTCTTT. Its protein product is CASSYAALGTEAFF.

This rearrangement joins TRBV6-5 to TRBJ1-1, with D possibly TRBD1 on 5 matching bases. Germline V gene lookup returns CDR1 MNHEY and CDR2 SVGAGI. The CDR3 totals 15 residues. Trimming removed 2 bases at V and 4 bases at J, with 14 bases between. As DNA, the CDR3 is TGTGCCAGCAGTTACAATGCGGGGGTCGGCACTGAAGCTTTCTTT. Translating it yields CASSYNAGVGTEAFF.

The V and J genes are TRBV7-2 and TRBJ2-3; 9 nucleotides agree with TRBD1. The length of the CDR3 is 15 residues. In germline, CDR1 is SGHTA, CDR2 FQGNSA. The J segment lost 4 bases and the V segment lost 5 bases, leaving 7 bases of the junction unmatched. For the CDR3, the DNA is TGTGCCAGCAGCCGAGGGACAGGGCGGTCAGATACGCAGTATTTT. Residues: CASSRGTGRSDTQYF.

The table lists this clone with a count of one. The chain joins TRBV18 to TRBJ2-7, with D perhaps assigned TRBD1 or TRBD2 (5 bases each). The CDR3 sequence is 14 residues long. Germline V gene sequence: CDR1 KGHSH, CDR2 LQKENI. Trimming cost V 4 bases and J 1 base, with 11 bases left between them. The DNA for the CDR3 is TGTGCCAGCTCACTCGGGACGTTATCCTACGAGCAGTACTTC. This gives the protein CASSLGTLSYEQYF.

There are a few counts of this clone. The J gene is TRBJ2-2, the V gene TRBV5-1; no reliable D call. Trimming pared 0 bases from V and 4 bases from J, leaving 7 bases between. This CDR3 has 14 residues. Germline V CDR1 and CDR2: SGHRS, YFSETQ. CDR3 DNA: TGCGCCAGCAGCTTGGATCAACTCACCGGGGAGCTGTTTTTT. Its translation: CASSLDQLTGELFF.

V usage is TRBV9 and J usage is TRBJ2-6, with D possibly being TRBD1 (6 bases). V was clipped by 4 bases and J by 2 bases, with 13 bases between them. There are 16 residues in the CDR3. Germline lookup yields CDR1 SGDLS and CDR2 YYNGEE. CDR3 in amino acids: CASSITGFAGANVLTF. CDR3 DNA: TGTGCCAGCAGCATAACAGGGTTTGCTGGGGCCAACGTCCTGACTTTC.

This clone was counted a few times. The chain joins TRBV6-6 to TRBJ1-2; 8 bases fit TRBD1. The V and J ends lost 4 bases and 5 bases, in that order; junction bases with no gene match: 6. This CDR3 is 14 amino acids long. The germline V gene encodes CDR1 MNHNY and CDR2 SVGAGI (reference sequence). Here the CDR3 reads CASSLDRGGYGYTF. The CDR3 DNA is TGTGCCAGCAGTTTAGACAGGGGAGGATATGGCTACACCTTC.

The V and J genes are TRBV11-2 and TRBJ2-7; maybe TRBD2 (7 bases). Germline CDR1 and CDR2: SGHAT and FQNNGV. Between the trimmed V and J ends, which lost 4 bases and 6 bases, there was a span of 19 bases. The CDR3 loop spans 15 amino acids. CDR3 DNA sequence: TGTGCCAGCAGCTCTAGGGGGGGACCGAACTCCGAGCAGTACTTC. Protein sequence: CASSSRGGPNSEQYF.

The CDR3, as DNA: TGCGCCAGCAGCCAAGGATTAATCGGGGGGAAGGGTGAAGCTTTCTTT. This codes for CASSQGLIGGKGEAFF. The gene calls are TRBV4-1 and TRBJ1-1; D is possibly TRBD1 (5 bases). Germline V CDR1 and CDR2: MGHRA, YSYEKL. The CDR3 covers 16 residues. Trimming cost V 1 base and J 7 bases, with 19 bases left between them.

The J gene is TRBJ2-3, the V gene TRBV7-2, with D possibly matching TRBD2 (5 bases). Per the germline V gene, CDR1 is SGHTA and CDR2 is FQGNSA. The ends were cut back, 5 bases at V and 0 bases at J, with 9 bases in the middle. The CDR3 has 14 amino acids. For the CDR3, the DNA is TGTGCCAGCAGCACCCGCGGGAGCACAGATACGCAGTATTTT. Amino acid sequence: CASSTRGSTDTQYF.

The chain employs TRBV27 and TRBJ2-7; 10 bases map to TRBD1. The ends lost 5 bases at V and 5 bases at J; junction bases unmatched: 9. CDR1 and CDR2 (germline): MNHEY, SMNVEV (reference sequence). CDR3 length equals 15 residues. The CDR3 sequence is CASSLKGQGSHEQYF. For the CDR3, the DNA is TGTGCCAGCAGTCTCAAGGGACAGGGGAGCCACGAGCAGTACTTC.

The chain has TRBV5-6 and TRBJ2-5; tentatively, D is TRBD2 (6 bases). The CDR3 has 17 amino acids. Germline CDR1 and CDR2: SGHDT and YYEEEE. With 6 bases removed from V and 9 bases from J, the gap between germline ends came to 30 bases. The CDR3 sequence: CASIKTRGLATMGAQYF. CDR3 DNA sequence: TGTGCCAGCATCAAAACCCGAGGGCTAGCGACAATGGGGGCCCAGTACTTC.